This T cell receptor beta chain was obtained from a study of T cell responses to AZD1222 COVID-19 vaccine. Sequencing was performed with immunoSEQ multiplex PCR; in TCRdb, only in-frame clones are kept and a portion is missing. This sample has about 140,000 clones, with more than 80% found just once. CDR1 LNHDA and CDR2 SQIVND come from the germline V gene (reference sequence). With 3 bases removed from V and 7 bases from J, the gap between germline ends came to 10 bases. The CDR3 totals 13 residues. This clone was seen only a few times. V gene TRBV19 combines with J gene TRBJ1-5, with D hard to call. The sequencing used peripheral blood, collected on day 0 of AZD1222 vaccination. This clonotype was sampled from an adult in good health. CDR3 protein: CASSIGVQQPQHF. The CDR3 nucleotides are TGTGCCAGTAGTATCGGTGTTCAACAGCCCCAGCATTTT.